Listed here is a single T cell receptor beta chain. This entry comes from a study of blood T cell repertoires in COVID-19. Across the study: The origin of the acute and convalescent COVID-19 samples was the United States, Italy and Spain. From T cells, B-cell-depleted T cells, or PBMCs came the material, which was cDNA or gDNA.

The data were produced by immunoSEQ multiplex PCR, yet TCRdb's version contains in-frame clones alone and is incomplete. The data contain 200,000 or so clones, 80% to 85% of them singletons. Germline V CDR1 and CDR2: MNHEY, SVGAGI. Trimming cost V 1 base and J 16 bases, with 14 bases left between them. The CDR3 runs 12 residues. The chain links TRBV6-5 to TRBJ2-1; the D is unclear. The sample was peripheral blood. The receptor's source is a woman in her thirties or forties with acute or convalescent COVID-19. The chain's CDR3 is CASSYFAGVQFF. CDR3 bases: TGTGCCAGCAGTTACTTTGCCGGTGTGCAATTCTTC.